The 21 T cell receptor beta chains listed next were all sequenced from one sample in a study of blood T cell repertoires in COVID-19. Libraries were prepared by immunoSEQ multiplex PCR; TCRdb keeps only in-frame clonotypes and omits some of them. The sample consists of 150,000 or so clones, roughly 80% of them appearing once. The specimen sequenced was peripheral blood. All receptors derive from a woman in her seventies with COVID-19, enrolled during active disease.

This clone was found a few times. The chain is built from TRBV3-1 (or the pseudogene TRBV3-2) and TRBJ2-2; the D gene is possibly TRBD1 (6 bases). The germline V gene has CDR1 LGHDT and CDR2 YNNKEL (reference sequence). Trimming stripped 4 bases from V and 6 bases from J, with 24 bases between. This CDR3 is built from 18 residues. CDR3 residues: CASSLRLRDTKSSGELFF. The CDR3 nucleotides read TGTGCCAGCAGCCTACGACTCCGGGACACAAAATCGTCCGGGGAGCTGTTTTTT.

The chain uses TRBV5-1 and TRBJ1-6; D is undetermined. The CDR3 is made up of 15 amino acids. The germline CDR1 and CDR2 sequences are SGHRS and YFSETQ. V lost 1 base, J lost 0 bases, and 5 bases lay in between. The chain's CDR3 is CASSLQISYNSPLHF. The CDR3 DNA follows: TGCGCCAGCAGCTTGCAGATCTCCTATAATTCACCCCTCCACTTT.

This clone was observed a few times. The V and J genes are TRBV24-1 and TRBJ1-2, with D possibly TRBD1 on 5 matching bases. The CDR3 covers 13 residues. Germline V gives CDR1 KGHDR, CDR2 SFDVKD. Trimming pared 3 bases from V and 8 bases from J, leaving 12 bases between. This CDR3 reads CATSDGGVGGYTF. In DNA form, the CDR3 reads TGTGCCACCAGTGATGGAGGGGTTGGCGGCTACACCTTC.

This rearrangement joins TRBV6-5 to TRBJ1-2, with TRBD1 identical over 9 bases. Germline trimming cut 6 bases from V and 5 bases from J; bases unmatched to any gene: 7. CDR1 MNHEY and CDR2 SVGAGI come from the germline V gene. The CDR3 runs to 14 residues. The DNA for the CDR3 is TGTGCCAGCAGCCAGACAGGGGGAGATTATGGCTACACCTTC. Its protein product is CASSQTGGDYGYTF.

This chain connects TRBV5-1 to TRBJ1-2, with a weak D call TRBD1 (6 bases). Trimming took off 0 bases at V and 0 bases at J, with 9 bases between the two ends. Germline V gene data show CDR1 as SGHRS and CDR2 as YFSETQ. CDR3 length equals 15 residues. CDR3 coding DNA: TGCGCCAGCAGCTTGGCTGGACAGTCTAACTATGGCTACACCTTC. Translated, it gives CASSLAGQSNYGYTF.

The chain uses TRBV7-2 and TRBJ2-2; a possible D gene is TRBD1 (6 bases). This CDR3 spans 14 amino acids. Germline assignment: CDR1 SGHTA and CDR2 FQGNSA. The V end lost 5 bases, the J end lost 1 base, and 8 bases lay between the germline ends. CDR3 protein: CASSTGQNTGELFF. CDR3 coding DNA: TGTGCCAGCAGCACGGGACAGAACACCGGGGAGCTGTTTTTT.

CDR3 region: CASETLAGAKNIQYF. The CDR3 nucleotides are TGTGCCAGCGAAACGTTGGCAGGGGCCAAAAACATTCAGTACTTC. The V call is TRBV7-9, the J call TRBJ2-4; D is perhaps TRBD1 (5 bases). This CDR3 region has 15 residues. Germline lookup yields CDR1 SEHNR and CDR2 FQNEAQ (reference sequence). Trimming shortened V by 8 bases and J by 1 base, and 15 bases separated the two germline ends.

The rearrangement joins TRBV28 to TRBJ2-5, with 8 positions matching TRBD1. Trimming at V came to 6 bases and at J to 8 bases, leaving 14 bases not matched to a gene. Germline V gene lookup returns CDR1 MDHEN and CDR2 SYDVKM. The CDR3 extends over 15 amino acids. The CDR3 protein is CASSKDRDRFSTQYF. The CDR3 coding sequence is TGTGCCAGCAGCAAGGACAGGGACCGATTTTCTACCCAGTACTTC.

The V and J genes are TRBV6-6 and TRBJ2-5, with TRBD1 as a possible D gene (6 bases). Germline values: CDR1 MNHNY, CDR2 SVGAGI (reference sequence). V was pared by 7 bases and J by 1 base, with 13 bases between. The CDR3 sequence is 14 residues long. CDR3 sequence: CASTIGQPQETQYF. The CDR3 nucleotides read TGTGCCAGCACCATAGGACAGCCCCAAGAGACCCAGTACTTC.

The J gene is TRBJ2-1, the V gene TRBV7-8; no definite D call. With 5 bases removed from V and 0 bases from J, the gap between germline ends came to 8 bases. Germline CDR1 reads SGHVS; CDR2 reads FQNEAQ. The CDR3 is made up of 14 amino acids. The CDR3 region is CASSPPSSYNEQFF. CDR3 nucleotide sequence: TGTGCCAGCAGCCCCCCCTCCTCCTACAATGAGCAGTTCTTC. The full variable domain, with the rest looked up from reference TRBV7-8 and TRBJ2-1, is GAGVSQSPRYKVAKRGQDVALRCDPISGHVSLFWYQQALGQGPEFLTYFQNEAQLDKSGLPSDRFFAERPEGSVSTLKIQRTQQEDSAVYLCASSPPSSYNEQFFGPGTRLTVL.

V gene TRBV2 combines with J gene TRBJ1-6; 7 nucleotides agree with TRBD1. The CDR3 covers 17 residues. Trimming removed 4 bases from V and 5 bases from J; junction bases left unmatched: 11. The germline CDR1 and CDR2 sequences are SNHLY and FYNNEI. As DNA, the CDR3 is TGTGCCAGCAGTGGGACGGGAACAGGGGTTAATAATTCACCCCTCCACTTT. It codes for CASSGTGTGVNNSPLHF.

CDR3 loop: CASSPRVSLRETQYF. The CDR3 region has the DNA TGTGCCAGCAGCCCCCGGGTCTCTCTGAGGGAGACCCAGTACTTC. This chain joins TRBV9 and TRBJ2-5; the D is unclear. Deletions cut 4 bases from V and 5 bases from J, with 18 bases between. CDR3 size: 15 residues. Germline V lookup: CDR1 SGDLS, CDR2 YYNGEE.

The DNA for the CDR3 is TGCGCCAGCTCCTTAGGAGGGGAGGAGCAGTACTTC. It translates to CASSLGGEEQYF. The genes are TRBV5-1 and TRBJ2-7; tentatively, D is TRBD2 (6 bases). V was clipped by 7 bases and J by 7 bases, with 15 bases between them. This CDR3 is built from 12 residues. Germline V gene sequence: CDR1 SGHRS, CDR2 YFSETQ. Based on the CDR3 plus reference TRBV5-1 and TRBJ2-7, the full variable domain is KAGVTQTPRYLIKTRGQQVTLSCSPISGHRSVSWYQQTPGQGLQFLFEYFSETQRNKGNFPGRFSGRQFSNSRSEMNVSTLELGDSALYLCASSLGGEEQYFGPGTRLTVT.

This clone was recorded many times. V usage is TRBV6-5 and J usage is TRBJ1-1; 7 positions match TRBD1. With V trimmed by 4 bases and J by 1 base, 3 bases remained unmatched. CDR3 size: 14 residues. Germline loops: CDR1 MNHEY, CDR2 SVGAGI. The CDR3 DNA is TGTGCCAGCAGTTTCGGGACAGCGAACACTGAAGCTTTCTTT. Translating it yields CASSFGTANTEAFF.

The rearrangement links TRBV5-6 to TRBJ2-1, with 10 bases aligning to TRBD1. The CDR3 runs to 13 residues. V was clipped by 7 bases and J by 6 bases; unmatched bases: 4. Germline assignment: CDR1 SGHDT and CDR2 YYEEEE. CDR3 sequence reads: CASSGTGANEQFF. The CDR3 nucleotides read TGTGCCAGCTCCGGGACAGGGGCCAATGAGCAGTTCTTC.

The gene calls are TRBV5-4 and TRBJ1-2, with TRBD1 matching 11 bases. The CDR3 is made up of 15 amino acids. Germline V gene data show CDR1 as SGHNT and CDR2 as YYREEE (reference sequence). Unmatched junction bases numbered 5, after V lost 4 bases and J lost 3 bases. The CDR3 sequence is CASSPGTGGDYGYTF. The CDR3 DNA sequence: TGTGCCAGCAGCCCGGGGACAGGGGGTGACTATGGCTACACCTTC. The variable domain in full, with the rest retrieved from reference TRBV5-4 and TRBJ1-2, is ETGVTQSPTHLIKTRGQQVTLRCSSQSGHNTVSWYQQALGQGPQFIFQYYREEENGRGNFPPRFSGLQFPNYSSELNVNALELDDSALYLCASSPGTGGDYGYTFGSGTRLTVV.

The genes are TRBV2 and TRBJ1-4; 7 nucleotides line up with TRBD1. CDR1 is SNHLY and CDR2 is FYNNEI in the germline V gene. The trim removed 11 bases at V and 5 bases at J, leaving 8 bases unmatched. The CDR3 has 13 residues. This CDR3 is CAGKRGRNEKLFF. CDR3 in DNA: TGTGCCGGAAAGAGGGGGCGGAATGAAAAACTGTTTTTT.

DNA of the CDR3: TGTGCCAGCAGCTTAAACACCCCGAACACTGAAGCTTTCTTT. The encoded protein is CASSLNTPNTEAFF. The chain carries TRBV7-9 and TRBJ1-1; D unresolved. The CDR3 sequence is 14 residues long. The germline V gene has CDR1 SEHNR and CDR2 FQNEAQ (reference sequence). The V and J ends lost 2 bases and 1 base respectively, with 8 bases between them.

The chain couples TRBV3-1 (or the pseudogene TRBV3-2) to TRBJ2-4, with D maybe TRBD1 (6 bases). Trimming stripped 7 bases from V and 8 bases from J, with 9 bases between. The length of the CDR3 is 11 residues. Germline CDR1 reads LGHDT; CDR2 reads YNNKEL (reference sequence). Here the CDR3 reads CASMDSHIQYF. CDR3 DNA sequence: TGTGCCAGCATGGACAGCCACATTCAGTACTTC.

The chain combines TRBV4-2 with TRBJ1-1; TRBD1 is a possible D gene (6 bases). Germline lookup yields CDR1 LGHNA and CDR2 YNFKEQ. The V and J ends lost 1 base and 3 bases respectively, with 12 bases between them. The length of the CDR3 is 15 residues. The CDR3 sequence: CASSQAKGGDTEAFF. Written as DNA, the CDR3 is TGTGCCAGCAGCCAAGCCAAGGGGGGGGACACTGAAGCTTTCTTT.

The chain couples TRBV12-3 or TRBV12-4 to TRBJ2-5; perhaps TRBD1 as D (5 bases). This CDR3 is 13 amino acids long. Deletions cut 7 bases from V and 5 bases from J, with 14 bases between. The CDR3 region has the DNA TGTGCCAGCACCGCAGGGTTAGGGGAGACCCAGTACTTC. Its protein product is CASTAGLGETQYF.